This T cell receptor beta chain was identified in a study of beta chain features in type 1 diabetes. General study points: TCRB CDR3 length was moderately but significantly reduced in all four CD4+ subsets of Type 1 diabetes patients.

This clone was counted a few times. Its antigen is not known. Since all of the isolated RNA was reverse transcribed, expressed TCRB transcripts were what got sequenced. Sequencing was performed with immunoSEQ multiplex PCR; in TCRdb, only in-frame clones are kept and a portion is missing. The sample has a few hundred thousand clones, around an eighth seen once; the top ten hold roughly 0.015%. V dropped 0 bases and J dropped 10; count of bases not matched to a gene: 2. The CDR3 extends over 14 amino acids. CDR1 SGHRS and CDR2 YFSETQ come from the germline V gene. The chain joins TRBV5-1 to TRBJ2-1, with 12 bases matching TRBD2. This TCR came from a woman younger than 30 with type 1 diabetes. Sequencing was done on a sample of naive CD4+ T cells from blood. CDR3 in DNA: TGCGCCAGCAGCTTGGAGGGACTAGCGGGCGAGCAGTTCTTC. This gives the protein CASSLEGLAGEQFF.